This section outlines one T cell receptor beta chain sequence together with its context. The antigen is unknown. The germline V gene encodes CDR1 SGHRS and CDR2 YFSETQ. The ends were cut back, 0 bases at V and 7 bases at J, with 20 bases in the middle. The CDR3 extends over 18 amino acids. The PCR used 60 Vbeta and 13 Jbeta primers. Using immunoSEQ multiplex PCR, the repertoire was profiled, and TCRdb retains in-frame clones only, with some absent. In the table there are around 130,000 clones, about 80% of which are singletons. This sample was included in a study of cytomegalovirus exposure and HLA in healthy donors. Regarding the study as a whole: In the analysis, some V segments, TRBV6-2 and TRBV6-3 included, were excluded as indistinguishable. In a later analysis, the majority of CMV-associated beta chains seemingly showed HLA restriction. Generally TCR sequences proved uncommon, though certain public TCRs appeared in numerous donors. The authors confirmed in vitro that three CMV-associated chains were specific for CMV antigens.

The chain recombines TRBV5-1 with TRBJ1-6; perhaps TRBD1 as D (6 bases). The specimen was PBMCs. This clonotype originated in a girl aged 2 to 10 in good health and CMV-seronegative. This CDR3 is CASSLASSGAGANSPLHF. The CDR3 DNA is TGCGCCAGCAGCTTGGCCTCCTCAGGGGCAGGGGCAAATTCACCCCTCCACTTT. The full variable domain, rest sourced from reference TRBV5-1 and TRBJ1-6, is KAGVTQTPRYLIKTRGQQVTLSCSPISGHRSVSWYQQTPGQGLQFLFEYFSETQRNKGNFPGRFSGRQFSNSRSEMNVSTLELGDSALYLCASSLASSGAGANSPLHFGNGTRLTVT.